This TCR beta chain comes out of a study of cytomegalovirus exposure and HLA in healthy donors (dated by TCRdb to the late 2010s). Study-level background: An earlier analysis of roughly 500 of the donors reported around 280 Gb of sequence data and around 100 million unique TCR beta sequences obtained from 150 million to 200 million T cells. About 300 gigabases of sequencing data and approximately 84 million unique TCR sequences were included in an early release covering several hundred HLA-typed donors. Of the approximately 370 genotyped donors, 75% to 85% were placed in the genetic ancestry cluster associated with self-reported Caucasian donors. The study aimed to test whether signatures of past pathogen exposure could be identified by cataloging public T cell receptors. Using immunosequencing, the study profiled T cell repertoires from about 620 subjects and related those repertoires to cytomegalovirus serostatus. Besides the first cohort of 550 to 750 subjects, a separate validation cohort made up of 120 different subjects was used. High-throughput TCR immunosequencing, statistical association of individual TCRs with disease status, and machine learning were combined to predict cytomegalovirus infection status. In a later analysis, previously published TCR beta repertoires from 666 donors were re-analyzed and high-resolution HLA genotyping was added so that TCR occurrence patterns could be studied. In the later analysis, no new phenotypic data were used to find candidate immune exposures; instead, reliance was placed on TCR beta sequences and their occurrence across donors. To decide whether each TCR beta V gene segment behaved as functional or pseudogenic, an earlier analysis of approximately 620 of the donors relied on high-throughput TCR beta sequencing. Donor age, sex, ethnicity and CMV serostatus were compiled alongside the repertoire data. A later genetic analysis used genome-wide SNP genotypes for 398 of the 666 donors, treating that subset as a discovery cohort. Every repertoire in the discovery cohort had been generated on one and the same sequencing platform. HLA typing covered class I and class II loci at four-digit resolution. Typing coverage differed by locus: A, B, C, DRB1 and DQB1 were typed in roughly 629-640 donors, DQA1 in around 500, DPA1 in some 570, and DPB1 in roughly 450. Roughly 5 DR-DQ haplotypes were handled as single units for association and clustering because linkage in the cohort was strong. On average, 235,054 unique TCR beta nucleotide sequences were sequenced per donor among a few hundred genotyped donors of the cohort, with approximately 18% of those sequences being non-productive.

As for this clone: Its target antigen remains unknown. Base qualities are not at hand, and no much larger clone is one base apart.

The cohort comprised 550 to 700 healthy bone marrow donors. At the time of sampling, all cohort members were nominally healthy, though unrecorded immune exposures were likely present. The donor was CMV seropositive and was included in the group of some 290 seropositive cohort members. A peripheral blood sample was provided by each donor, and peripheral blood mononuclear cells were used for TCR beta sequencing. Genomic DNA was extracted from the blood cell samples with the Qiagen DNeasy Blood Extraction Kit. Libraries were built with the immunoSEQ multiplex PCR assay. The multiplex PCR relied on a mix of 60 forward primers for TCR Vbeta segments and 13 reverse primers for TCR Jbeta segments. A multiplex PCR assay on genomic DNA amplified the CDR3 region of rearranged TCR beta genes. The amplified TCR beta libraries were sequenced on the Illumina HiSeq System as 87-base-pair reads. The original methods were these. In a later analysis, 80 million or so unique TCR beta chains were counted across the roughly 670 repertoires, and some 10 million of these chains were shared by at least two donors. Raw reads were error-corrected and collapsed into unique sequences by a nearest-neighbor algorithm in which closely related sequences were merged to remove PCR and sequencing errors. Alignment of CDR3 sequences to IMGT reference sequences was used to assign V, D and J gene segments. Each retained sequence needed at least a six-nucleotide match to both a V gene segment and a J gene segment. Rearrangements were classified as productive when the CDR3 lacked stop codons and remained in frame with V and J, and all other rearrangements were classified as non-productive. CDR3 was defined according to IMGT convention as the region running from the second conserved V-encoded cysteine to the conserved J-encoded phenylalanine. The earlier analysis of about 640 of the donors excluded any sequence lacking an unambiguous match to a single V gene segment. In an earlier analysis of several hundred of the donors, V segments were called functional above 56.7% productive rearrangements and were called segregating when the between-donor standard deviation exceeded 5%. A statistical classification framework was built for diagnosing cytomegalovirus status from the catalog of TCR beta chain sequences. A later analysis assigned V and J genes by comparing TCR nucleotide sequences with IMGT/GENE-DB human TR gene sequences. The TCRdist pipeline was used in a later analysis to assign CDR3 sequences and most-parsimonious VDJ recombination scenarios. A later analysis defined each TCR beta chain by its CDR3 amino acid sequence plus V-gene family, and excluded reads lacking a unique V-gene family. As a way to deal with suspected cross-contamination and a sequencing artifact, a later analysis dropped roughly 600 nucleotide sequences that were highly shared and had low generation probability. In a later analysis, a clonal expansion index was calculated for each public chain from normalized within-repertoire ranks of inferred template counts. A later analysis computed generation probabilities with a VDJ recombination model fitted to out-of-frame rearrangements, and checked the results against IGoR. Hypergeometric tests were used in a later analysis to score TCR-TCR, TCR-HLA and TCR-CMV co-occurrence, with a repertoire-size bias correction applied to the TCR pairs. To estimate false discovery rates, a later analysis permuted the HLA or CMV assignments 20 times. In a later analysis, co-occurring TCRs were grouped using DBSCAN, and TCRdist sequence similarity was added for clustering within HLA-allele-positive subsets. Repertoires with fewer than 30,000 or more than 120,000 public chains, plus five repertoires with anomalous nucleotide sharing, were excluded from co-occurrence clustering. Drawn from immuneACCESS, this table holds only the in-frame rearrangements with V and J called that TCRdb kept. Clones are partly lost; checked studies trace under half to an unresolved V gene and leave the rest unexplained. The DNA was the basis for D and trimming; V, J and clone size are from that table. Present in this sample are 170,000 or so clones, 75% to 85% of which were seen just once. The ten most abundant clones make up 6% to 7.5% of the sample.

General conclusions and limits of the study: At a false discovery rate of 0.05, a later analysis linked under 20,000 TCR beta sequences to specific HLA alleles. Most CMV-associated TCR beta chains appeared to be HLA-restricted in a later analysis, and the HLA associations seemed to be driven largely by CMV exposure. In vitro tests confirmed that a few of the cytomegalovirus-associated TCR beta chains recognize cytomegalovirus antigens. A further reported finding was that TCR beta sequences accurately predicted the HLA-A and HLA-B alleles for most subjects in the first cohort. The authors suggested that the approach could potentially be generalized to other disease states and immunological phenotypes. An association between a missense DCLRE1C variant and V-gene and J-gene trimming of TCR beta chains was found in a later genetic analysis and replicated in an independent cohort. While some public TCRs were present in many individuals, most TCR sequences turned up only very rarely across donors. According to a later analysis, parvovirus B19, influenza, CMV and Epstein-Barr virus appeared linked to several top co-occurrence clusters. A later analysis found that HLA-associated TCR beta chains were more clonally expanded and had lower generation probabilities than equally common non-associated chains. Sequencing depth was assumed to be roughly uniform across donors in the presence/absence analyses, though that assumption may not hold. According to a later genetic analysis, donors in an Asian-associated ancestry cluster had fewer N-insertions in productive TCRs than the roughly 700-donor mean. This cohort had only TCR beta chains sequenced, and the lack of alpha or paired-chain data limited which features could be detected. Because some donors lacked HLA typing at each locus, the association tests relied only on the typed subset. A cluster of highly shared sequence variants was judged likely to be a technical artifact of the sequencing pipeline. The earlier analysis of fewer than 750 of the donors excluded roughly 17 rarely observed V segments, including chromosome 9 orphons, because counts were too low. In an earlier analysis of 587 of the donors, most TCR beta V segments appeared in productive rearrangements about 90% or about 30% of the time, broadly matching IMGT annotations. The only immune exposure information available for the cohort was CMV serostatus. In both the original and validation cohorts, the classifier was reported to diagnose cytomegalovirus status with high specificity and sensitivity. Strong co-occurrence of HLA alleles, especially DR and DQ, made assigning TCR associations to individual alleles difficult. Correlated functional status among segregating V segments might reflect linkage disequilibrium, but an unknown experimental factor could not be ruled out. The study listed 164 TCR beta chains as associated with cytomegalovirus. In a later analysis, TCR association rates were found to vary across HLA loci, with the most associated TCRs seen for DRB1 alleles and the fewest for HLA-C alleles.

The sequence was collected from a man in his thirties or forties in good health and CMV-seropositive. Input material: PBMCs.

The DNA sequence is given as TGTGCCAGCAGCGATTTGGTGTGGGGGGAGTCCTACGAGCAGTACTTC. It codes for CASSDLVWGESYEQYF. Here the chain combines TRBV7-2 and TRBJ2-7, with a weak D call of TRBD2 (6 bases match). Including cysteine and phenylalanine, the CDR3 has 16 amino acids. The only DNA kept is the CDR3, 48 bases in frame from the first base. Between the V and J ends, shortened by 5 bases and 1 base respectively, the junction contains 18 bases. The germline V gene provides CDR1 SGHTA and CDR2 FQGNSA.